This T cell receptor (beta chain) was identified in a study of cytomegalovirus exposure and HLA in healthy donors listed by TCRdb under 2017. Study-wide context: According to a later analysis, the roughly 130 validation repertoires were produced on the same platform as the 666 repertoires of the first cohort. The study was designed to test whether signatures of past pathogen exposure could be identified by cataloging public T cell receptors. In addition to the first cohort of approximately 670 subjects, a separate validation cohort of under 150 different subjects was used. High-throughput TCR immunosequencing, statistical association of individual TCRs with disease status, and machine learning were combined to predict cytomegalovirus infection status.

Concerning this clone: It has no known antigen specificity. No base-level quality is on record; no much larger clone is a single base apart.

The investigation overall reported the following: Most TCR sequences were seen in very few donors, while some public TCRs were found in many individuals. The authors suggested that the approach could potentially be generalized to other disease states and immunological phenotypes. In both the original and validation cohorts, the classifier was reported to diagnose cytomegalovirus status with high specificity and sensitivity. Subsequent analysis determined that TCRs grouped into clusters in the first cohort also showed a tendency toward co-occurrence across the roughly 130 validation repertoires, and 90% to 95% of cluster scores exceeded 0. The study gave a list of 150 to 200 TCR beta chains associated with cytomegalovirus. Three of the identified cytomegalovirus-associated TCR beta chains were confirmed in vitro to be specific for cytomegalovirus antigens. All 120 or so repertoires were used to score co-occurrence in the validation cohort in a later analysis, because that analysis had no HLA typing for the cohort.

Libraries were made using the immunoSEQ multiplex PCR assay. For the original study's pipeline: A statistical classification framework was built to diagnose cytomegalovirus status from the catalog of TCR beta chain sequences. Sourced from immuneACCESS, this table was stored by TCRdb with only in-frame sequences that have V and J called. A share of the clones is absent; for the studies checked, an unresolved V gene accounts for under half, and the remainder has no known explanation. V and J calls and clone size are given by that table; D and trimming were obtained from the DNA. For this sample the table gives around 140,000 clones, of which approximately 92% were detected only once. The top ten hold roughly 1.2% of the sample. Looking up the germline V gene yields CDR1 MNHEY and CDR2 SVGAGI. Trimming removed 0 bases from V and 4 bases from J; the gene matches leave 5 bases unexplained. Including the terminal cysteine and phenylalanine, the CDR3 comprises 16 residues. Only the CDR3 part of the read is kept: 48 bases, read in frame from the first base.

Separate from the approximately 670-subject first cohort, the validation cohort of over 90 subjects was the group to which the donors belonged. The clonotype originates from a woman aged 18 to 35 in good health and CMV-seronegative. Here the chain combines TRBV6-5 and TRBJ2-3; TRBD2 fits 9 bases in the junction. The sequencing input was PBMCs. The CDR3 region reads CASSYSLRGGPDTQYF. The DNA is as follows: TGTGCCAGCAGTTACTCGTTGCGGGGGGGCCCAGATACGCAGTATTTT.